This paragraph reports one T cell receptor (beta chain). Antigen specificity is unknown. This sample is part of a study of blood T cells in healthy people across ages. Study findings and constraints: Naive T cell percentage strongly correlated with TCR beta diversity.

The second PCR ran roughly 6 to 12 cycles with a sample-barcoded 5' primer and J-beta primers. A 12-random-nucleotide template-switch adaptor tagged each cDNA molecule. In TCRdb, the 5' RACE reads were re-called with MiXCR into one record per CDR3 protein. Seen here are about 730,000 distinct CDR3 sequences, about 40% observed once, and the top ten hold 20% to 25%. This CDR3 comprises 12 residues. Trimming shortened V by 4 bases and J by 6 bases, and 8 bases separated the two germline ends. Germline V lookup: CDR1 SEHNR, CDR2 FQNEAQ (reference sequence). Sequenced material: blood. The genes are TRBV7-9 and TRBJ2-3; D gene unclear. The TCR comes from a woman in her sixties or seventies in good health. CDR3 protein: CASSSAGDTQYF. CDR3 coding DNA: TGTGCCAGCAGCTCCGCCGGGGATACGCAGTATTTT.